These T cell receptor beta chains were read from a single sample in a study of T cell repertoires in ileal Crohn's disease. The table came from immunoSEQ multiplex PCR; TCRdb's copy has only in-frame clones and leaves some out. Here the sample spans approximately 12,000 clones, around three quarters being singletons. The sequenced material came from ileal tissue. The receptors shown here come from an adult with Crohn's disease. CDR3s include the opening cysteine and the closing phenylalanine or tryptophan. Fields, in order: D gene, V gene, J gene, clone size, CDR3 protein, CDR3 DNA. D genes are given only for firm matches. Where a row states a size, it is once, few, many or the class of an expanded clone; other rows omit it.

TRBD1	TRBV18	TRBJ2-1	-	CASRSRTGGYNEQFF	TGTGCCAGCCGAAGCCGGACAGGGGGCTACAATGAGCAGTTCTTC
-	TRBV4-3	TRBJ2-1	few	CASSPMAGAFNEQFF	TGCGCCAGCAGCCCCATGGCGGGGGCATTCAATGAGCAGTTCTTC
TRBD1	TRBV5-1	TRBJ1-2	-	CASSLQQGAWGYTF	TGCGCCAGCAGCTTACAACAGGGGGCATGGGGCTACACCTTC
-	TRBV5-1	TRBJ2-1	-	CASSLTGEQFF	TGCGCCAGCAGCCTGACGGGTGAGCAGTTCTTC
TRBD1	TRBV19	TRBJ1-2	medium-sized	CASSTSLGRDRALYGYTF	TGTGCCAGTAGTACCTCCTTGGGGCGGGACAGGGCTTTATATGGCTACACCTTC
TRBD1	TRBV19	TRBJ1-2	-	CASSDGGQGDYGYTF	TGTGCCAGTAGTGACGGGGGACAGGGGGACTATGGCTACACCTTC
-	TRBV5-6	TRBJ2-1	-	CASSLGGLHEQFF	TGTGCCAGCAGCTTGGGTGGGCTTCATGAGCAGTTCTTC
TRBD2	TRBV9	TRBJ2-5	once	CASSIGTSGARETQYF	TGTGCCAGCAGCATTGGGACTAGCGGGGCGCGAGAGACCCAGTACTTC
TRBD2	TRBV5-1	TRBJ2-3	-	CASSPRTSKADTQYF	TGCGCCAGCAGCCCCCGGACTAGTAAAGCAGATACGCAGTATTTT
TRBD1	TRBV2	TRBJ2-7	once	CASSQPGQGTSYEQYF	TGTGCCAGCAGTCAACCGGGACAGGGTACGTCATACGAGCAGTACTTC
-	TRBV21-1	TRBJ1-2	-	CASSLPGQGPLFNYGYTF	TGTGCCAGCAGCTTACCGGGACAGGGGCCCCTATTTAACTATGGCTACACCTTC
TRBD2	TRBV4-3	TRBJ2-3	-	CASSWRGARDTQYF	TGCGCCAGCAGCTGGCGGGGGGCGAGGGATACGCAGTATTTT
-	TRBV10-3	TRBJ2-2	once	CAISGRGSPTGELFF	TGTGCCATCAGTGGTCGAGGAAGTCCCACCGGGGAGCTGTTTTTT
TRBD1	TRBV27	TRBJ1-6	few	CASSFKGAGSPLHF	TGTGCCAGCAGTTTCAAGGGGGCGGGTTCACCCCTCCACTTT
-	TRBV6-4	TRBJ1-1	few	CASSVSVNTEAFF	TGTGCCAGCAGTGTTTCGGTGAACACTGAAGCTTTCTTT
-	TRBV21-1	TRBJ2-7	few	CARTGASYEQYF	TGTGCCAGAACAGGGGCCTCCTACGAGCAGTACTTC
-	TRBV2	TRBJ1-4	-	CASSALNEKLFF	TGTGCCAGCAGTGCCCTTAATGAAAAACTGTTTTTT
TRBD2	TRBV7-6	TRBJ2-7	-	CASSSSVGGDDEQYF	TGTGCCAGCAGTTCATCAGTGGGGGGGGACGACGAGCAGTACTTC
-	TRBV12-5	TRBJ2-7	-	CASVSPDRGSYEQYF	TGTGCTAGTGTCTCCCCGGACAGAGGCTCCTACGAGCAGTACTTC
TRBD2	TRBV6-1	TRBJ2-7	-	CASSESAGGPYEQYF	TGTGCCAGCAGTGAATCGGCGGGGGGGCCCTACGAGCAGTACTTC
TRBD1	TRBV5-4	TRBJ1-1	-	CASSPPGQIVRIITEAFF	TGTGCCAGCAGCCCTCCGGGACAGATAGTCAGGATAATCACTGAAGCTTTCTTT
-	TRBV6-1	TRBJ2-3	-	CASSEASNSLTDTQYF	TGTGCCAGCAGTGAAGCTAGTAATTCCCTCACAGATACGCAGTATTTT
-	TRBV19	TRBJ1-1	few	CASSQLGTEAFF	TGTGCCAGTAGTCAACTTGGCACTGAAGCTTTCTTT
TRBD1	TRBV25-1	TRBJ1-2	-	CASSDWTGTGYTF	TGTGCCAGCAGTGACTGGACAGGGACCGGCTACACCTTC
TRBD1	TRBV15	TRBJ2-7	few	CATSRGDRDYEQYF	TGTGCCACCAGCAGAGGCGACAGGGACTACGAGCAGTACTTC
-	TRBV28	TRBJ2-1	-	CASTPTRSYNEQFF	TGTGCCAGCACACCGACACGTTCCTACAATGAGCAGTTCTTC
-	TRBV6-1	TRBJ2-7	-	CASFRTESYEQYF	TGTGCCAGCTTTCGGACAGAATCCTACGAGCAGTACTTC
-	TRBV19	TRBJ2-3	once	CASSIGRGSTDTQYF	TGTGCCAGTAGTATTGGCAGGGGAAGCACAGATACGCAGTATTTT
-	TRBV5-4	TRBJ1-2	-	CASSPGGDSRYGYTF	TGTGCCAGCAGCCCCGGGGGGGACTCGCGCTATGGCTACACCTTC
TRBD2	TRBV6-1	TRBJ2-1	once	CASSENGGVYNEQFF	TGTGCCAGCAGTGAAAACGGGGGGGTCTACAATGAGCAGTTCTTC
-	TRBV20-1	TRBJ1-2	-	CSAGSYGYTF	TGCAGTGCTGGGAGCTATGGCTACACCTTC
TRBD1	TRBV13	TRBJ1-4	-	CASSLGGQTFNEKGLFF	TGTGCCAGCAGCTTAGGGGGACAGACTTTTAATGAAAAGGGACTGTTTTTT
-	TRBV27	TRBJ2-2	-	CASITYTGELFF	TGTGCCAGTATAACCTATACCGGGGAGCTGTTTTTT
TRBD1	TRBV7-9	TRBJ1-2	-	CASSLRQGGSVRGYTF	TGTGCCAGCAGCTTAAGGCAAGGGGGCTCCGTCCGTGGCTACACCTTC
TRBD2	TRBV19	TRBJ2-3	once	CATNPTGGTDTQYF	TGTGCCACCAATCCGACGGGGGGGACAGATACGCAGTATTTT
TRBD1	TRBV4-3	TRBJ1-1	-	CASSRTGGPEAFF	TGCGCCAGCAGCCGGACAGGGGGTCCTGAAGCTTTCTTT
-	TRBV23-1	TRBJ1-2	-	CASPFPGDRSANGYTF	TGCGCCAGCCCCTTCCCCGGTGACAGGTCGGCGAATGGCTACACCTTC
TRBD1	TRBV27	TRBJ2-5	-	CASSRGGWETQYF	TGTGCCAGCAGTCGAGGGGGCTGGGAGACCCAGTACTTC
-	TRBV7-9	TRBJ2-1	-	CASSSPGHNHNEQFF	TGTGCCAGCAGCTCGCCGGGACATAACCACAATGAGCAGTTCTTC
TRBD1	TRBV18	TRBJ1-1	-	CASSPSGGVTEAFF	TGTGCCAGCTCACCATCAGGGGGAGTGACTGAAGCTTTCTTT
TRBD1	TRBV15	TRBJ1-2	-	CATSRTDRGVRGYTF	TGTGCCACCAGCAGGACGGACAGGGGCGTCCGTGGCTACACCTTC
-	TRBV7-2	TRBJ2-4	-	CASSQLAKNIQYF	TGTGCCAGCAGCCAATTAGCCAAAAACATTCAGTACTTC
TRBD1	TRBV7-8	TRBJ2-1	-	CASSLRDRAHNEQFF	TGTGCCAGCAGCTTGAGGGACAGGGCCCACAATGAGCAGTTCTTC
-	TRBV2	TRBJ2-5	-	CASSKNTKETQYF	TGTGCCAGCAGTAAAAACACCAAAGAGACCCAGTACTTC
-	TRBV5-1	TRBJ1-4	-	CASSLVRQATNEKLFF	TGCGCCAGCAGCTTGGTTAGACAGGCAACTAATGAAAAACTGTTTTTT
TRBD2	TRBV2	TRBJ2-2	-	CASTGTGGGTGELFF	TGTGCCAGCACAGGGACGGGGGGAGGTACCGGGGAGCTGTTTTTT
-	TRBV6-5	TRBJ1-1	-	CASSYSSGLNTEAFF	TGTGCCAGCAGTTACTCATCAGGGCTGAACACTGAAGCTTTCTTT
TRBD1	TRBV28	TRBJ1-1	-	CASSLPGQGPGTEAFF	TGTGCCAGCAGTCTACCGGGACAGGGGCCCGGCACTGAAGCTTTCTTT
TRBD2	TRBV5-6	TRBJ2-3	once	CASTSPISGGRTDTQYF	TGTGCCAGCACCTCACCGATTAGCGGGGGCCGCACAGATACGCAGTATTTT
-	TRBV4-1	TRBJ2-7	-	CASSQQQGYGEQYF	TGCGCCAGCAGCCAGCAGCAGGGTTACGGCGAGCAGTACTTC
TRBD1	TRBV7-3	TRBJ2-5	-	CASSLDRDRGFGETQYF	TGTGCCAGCAGCTTAGATCGGGACAGGGGTTTTGGAGAGACCCAGTACTTC
TRBD2	TRBV2	TRBJ2-2	-	CASTSGGAYGELFF	TGTGCCAGCACATCCGGGGGGGCTTACGGGGAGCTGTTTTTT
TRBD2	TRBV4-3	TRBJ2-1	-	CASSQVGGGYNEQFF	TGCGCCAGCAGCCAAGTCGGGGGGGGTTACAATGAGCAGTTCTTC
-	TRBV29-1	TRBJ1-1	few	CSVEVGEGTEAFF	TGCAGCGTTGAGGTTGGGGAGGGCACTGAAGCTTTCTTT
TRBD1	TRBV7-2	TRBJ1-1	-	CASSPPRGTGGITEAFF	TGTGCCAGCAGCCCTCCGAGAGGGACAGGGGGCATCACTGAAGCTTTCTTT